A single T cell receptor beta chain is shown here with its context. MiXCR was run by TCRdb on the 5' RACE reads, yielding one entry per CDR3 protein. The sample has 450,000 to 650,000 distinct CDR3 sequences; roughly 12% are singletons. These data originate in a study of T cells after yellow fever vaccination. There are 11 residues in the CDR3. CDR1 and CDR2 (germline): LNHNV, YYDKDF (reference sequence). V lost 5 bases and J 8 bases, leaving 7 bases between the germline ends. Sequences were derived from PBMCs, sampled on the day of the yellow fever booster vaccination. This TCR came from a man aged 25 to 40 who received the YFV17D yellow fever vaccine. The V gene is TRBV15, the J gene TRBJ2-1; tentatively, D is TRBD2 (6 bases). CDR3: CATSRGYEQFF. The CDR3 DNA is TGTGCCACCAGCCGGGGGTATGAGCAGTTCTTC. Using reference TRBV15 and TRBJ2-1 for the parts outside the CDR3, the full variable domain is DAMVIQNPRYQVTQFGKPVTLSCSQTLNHNVMYWYQQKSSQAPKLLFHYYDKDFNNEADTPDNFQSRRPNTSFCFLDIRSPGLGDTAMYLCATSRGYEQFFGPGTRLTVL.